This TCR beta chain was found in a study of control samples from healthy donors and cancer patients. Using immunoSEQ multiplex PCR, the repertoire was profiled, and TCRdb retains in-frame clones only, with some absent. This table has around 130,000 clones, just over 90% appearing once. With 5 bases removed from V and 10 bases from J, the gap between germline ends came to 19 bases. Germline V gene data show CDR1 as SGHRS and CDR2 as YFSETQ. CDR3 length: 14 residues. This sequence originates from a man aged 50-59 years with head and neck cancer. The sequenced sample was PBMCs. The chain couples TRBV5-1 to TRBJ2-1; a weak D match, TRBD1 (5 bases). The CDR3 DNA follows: TGCGCCAGCAGTTTTCGGACCCAGGGAACGGAGCAGTTCTTC. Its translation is CASSFRTQGTEQFF.